This T cell receptor beta chain stems from a study of cytomegalovirus exposure and HLA in healthy donors. Study overall: Assignment to the Caucasian-associated ancestry cluster applied to approximately 79% of the approximately 390 genotyped donors. Study-level findings and limits: Over 150 TCR beta chains were listed as cytomegalovirus-associated. Diagnosis of cytomegalovirus status made by the classifier reportedly showed high specificity and sensitivity.

60 Vbeta and 13 Jbeta primers were used in PCR. The assay was immunoSEQ multiplex PCR, and TCRdb's table has in-frame clones only and misses some. Recorded here are tens of thousands of clones; the top ten clones represent about 2.2%. This CDR3 is 15 amino acids long. From germline, CDR1 is SEHNR and CDR2 FQNEAQ (reference sequence). V dropped 6 bases and J dropped 6; count of bases not matched to a gene: 12. To note about this clone: The target antigen is unknown.

The sequence was obtained from a female donor in good health and CMV-seronegative. Input material: PBMCs. The rearrangement joins TRBV7-9 to TRBJ1-2; TRBD1 matches 8 bases. The CDR3 sequence: CASRPTTGVVDGYTF. The CDR3 region has the DNA TGTGCCAGCAGACCGACGACAGGGGTTGTGGATGGCTACACCTTC.